This TCR beta chain is from a study of T cell responses to AZD1222 COVID-19 vaccine (dated by TCRdb to 2020 to 2022). With respect to the entire study: AZD1222 recipients with second doses at about 4 weeks or about 12 weeks were pooled, because spike-specific TCR depth and breadth did not differ between schedules. TCR sequencing covered approximately 230 trial participants: 200 to 210 given two doses of AZD1222 and some 25 given two doses of MenACWY control vaccine. Trial participants were enrolled into age subgroups of 18-55, 56-69 and 70-plus years, which contained around 140, 26 and 57 TCR-sequenced participants, respectively. General conclusions and limits of the study: Because no samples from the day 14 peak response were available, repertoires could be characterized only after the peak T cell response. Conclusions about previously exposed vaccinees were limited because only six AZD1222 recipients were SARS-CoV-2 seropositive at baseline. Reportedly, close to half of the unique spike-specific TCRs recognized epitopes lying outside the regions that are mutated in the B.1.351 and B.1.1.7 variants. Participants were mostly white British, with more females than males. The authors suggested clonal diversity may have been underestimated. The vaccine-associated CD4 TCRs covered the entire spike protein, and the dominant responses fell in regions 160-218 and 743-854. In the small 56-69-year group, the increase in depth fell short of significance, most likely because of low power. A significant rise in spike-specific TCR breadth and depth was observed after two AZD1222 doses relative to day 0 and relative to MenACWY recipients.

The CDR3 regions of human TCRbeta chains were subjected to immunosequencing. In the source study's methods: TCRs in the repertoires were compared against a reference library of SARS-CoV-2-specific TCRs that had been generated with the MIRA antigen-specificity platform. Breadth was defined as the fraction of unique TCRs that were SARS-CoV-2-associated. Depth was defined as the fraction of total T cells that were SARS-CoV-2-associated. Each spike-specific TCR was assigned to its reactive spike region and to a CD4 or CD8 class using the MIRA data. Log10-transformed breadth and depth values were compared by one-way ANOVA with Sidak's multiple comparisons tests. Sourced from immuneACCESS, this table was stored by TCRdb with only in-frame sequences that have V and J called. A share of the clones is absent; for the studies checked, an unresolved V gene accounts for under half, and the remainder has no known explanation. V and J calls and clone size are copied from that table; D and trimming were computed from the DNA. Across this sample there are 50,000 to 65,000 clones, with about 87% seen only once. Around 5% of the sample is taken by the ten largest.

The CDR3, cysteine through phenylalanine, is 13 amino acids long. The CDR3 DNA has 39 bases and is translated from base 1. Looking up the germline V gene (reference sequence) yields CDR1 SGHNT and CDR2 YYREEE. V is pared back by 6 bases and J by 2 bases, with 10 bases lying between the germline termini. The count of this clone is one. What antigen it recognizes has not been identified. It has no much larger one-base neighbor in the sample; base qualities were not kept. What this sample's time point label stands for: baseline before first vaccination. Vaccinee samples were obtained from the UK trials COV001 and COV002, which included a single-blind randomized controlled phase 2/3 trial of AZD1222 (ChAdOx1 nCoV-19) in healthy adults. For TCRbeta chain sequencing, PBMC samples from trial participants were taken at day 0 and at day 28 after the second dose.

The receptor comes from an adult in good health. The sequence links TRBV5-4 to TRBJ2-3; the D gene is not confidently resolved. The starting material was peripheral blood, obtained on day 0 of AZD1222 vaccination. CDR3 reads: CASTAAPTDTQYF. The bases are TGTGCCAGCACGGCGGCCCCCACAGATACGCAGTATTTT.